Detailed here is one T cell receptor (beta chain). Germline loops: CDR1 GTSNPN, CDR2 SVGIG (reference sequence). The V and J ends lost 7 bases and 5 bases, in that order; junction bases with no gene match: 4. The CDR3 spans 12 residues. Original processing methods: Amplification of reference gene primers provided the estimated nucleated cell counts. Data came from immunoSEQ multiplex PCR; TCRdb stores just in-frame clones and leaves some out. D and trimming were read from the DNA, whereas the V and J calls and clone size are those reported in that table. The table records tens of thousands of clones, 79% of them present only once. These data originate in a study of blood T cell repertoires in COVID-19. The wider study: Researchers got acute and convalescent COVID-19 samples from the United States, Italy and Spain. The analysed material was cDNA or gDNA that came from T cells, B-cell-depleted T cells, or PBMCs.

The sequenced sample was peripheral blood. The chain joins TRBV30 to TRBJ2-1, with 8 positions matching TRBD1. The source of this sequence is a woman aged 55-70 years with acute or convalescent COVID-19. The CDR3 nucleotides read TGTGCCTCACCGGACAGGGACAATGAGCAGTTCTTC. Amino acid sequence: CASPDRDNEQFF.